Below, 9 T cell receptor beta chains from the same sample are listed, as sequenced in a study of cytomegalovirus exposure and HLA in healthy donors. This PCR relied on a set of 60 Vbeta primers and 13 Jbeta primers. The table came from immunoSEQ multiplex PCR; TCRdb's copy has only in-frame clones and leaves some out. The sample gives some 220,000 clones, approximately 82% of which show up once; approximately 0.5% is in the top ten. Sequencing was performed on PBMCs. These receptors were obtained from a woman in her forties in good health and CMV-seronegative.

The chain employs TRBV18 and TRBJ2-7; possible D gene TRBD2, 5 bases. The CDR3 covers 14 residues. Germline CDR1 reads KGHSH; CDR2 reads LQKENI. V gave up 1 base and J gave up 5 bases, with 12 bases separating them. CDR3 in amino acids: CASSPRGPKDEQYF. In DNA form, the CDR3 reads TGTGCCAGCTCACCACGAGGGCCCAAGGACGAGCAGTACTTC.

This clone was counted a single time. V and J are TRBV13 and TRBJ1-1; TRBD1 agrees at 7 bases. V lost 3 bases, J lost 6 bases, and 1 base stayed unmatched. Germline CDR1 reads PRHDT; CDR2 reads FYEKMQ (reference sequence). The CDR3 is made up of 12 amino acids. CDR3: CASSFQGAEAFF. CDR3 DNA sequence: TGTGCCAGCAGCTTTCAGGGGGCTGAAGCTTTCTTT.

This clone was counted only a few times. This rearrangement joins TRBV2 to TRBJ2-6; a possible D gene is TRBD2 (6 bases). The V end lost 7 bases, the J end lost 2 bases, and 21 bases lay between the germline ends. This CDR3 contains 18 residues. CDR1 is SNHLY and CDR2 is FYNNEI in the germline V gene. The DNA for the CDR3 is TGTGCCAGCAAGGATGGCCGCGGGGAGGCGACTGGGGCCAACGTCCTGACTTTC. Its translation: CASKDGRGEATGANVLTF.

In DNA form, the CDR3 reads TGCGCCAGCAGCCCGGGACAGGGGTACGACGAGCAGTACTTC. It encodes CASSPGQGYDEQYF. The J gene is TRBJ2-7, the V gene TRBV4-3; TRBD1 matches 10 bases. There are 14 residues in the CDR3. Losses at the gene ends were 4 bases for V and 5 bases for J; bases not matched to a gene: 5. Germline CDR1 and CDR2: LGHNA and YSLEER.

The chain uses TRBV7-2 and TRBJ1-2; TRBD1 might be the D (6 bases). There are 14 residues in the CDR3. V lost 5 bases and J lost 7, with 17 bases in between. Germline V gene lookup returns CDR1 SGHTA and CDR2 FQGNSA. The CDR3 loop is CASSPPGGGGGYTF. The CDR3 region has the DNA TGTGCCAGCAGCCCACCTGGGGGCGGAGGTGGCTACACCTTC.

This clone has more than one count but fewer than ten. The genes are TRBV5-5 and TRBJ1-1; no definite D call. Per germline, CDR1 SGHKS and CDR2 YYEKEE (reference sequence). The CDR3 loop spans 11 amino acids. The V gene lost 7 bases and the J gene lost 5 bases, with 9 bases spanning the gap. CDR3 DNA: TGTGCCAGCCAAGAGAAGACTGAAGCTTTCTTT. Translating gives CASQEKTEAFF.

V is TRBV6-4 and J is TRBJ2-3, with TRBD2 matching 16 bases. CDR1 and CDR2 from the germline V gene are MRHNA and SNTAGT. J lost 1 base, V lost 2 bases, and 9 bases had no gene match. This CDR3 is 20 amino acids long. Here the CDR3 reads CASSDAPGLAGGRGTDTQYF. The CDR3 nucleotides read TGTGCCAGCAGTGACGCTCCGGGACTAGCGGGGGGGCGGGGCACAGATACGCAGTATTTT.

The chain employs TRBV11-3 and TRBJ2-3; 11 bases align to TRBD2. This CDR3 spans 15 amino acids. J lost 7 bases, V lost 5 bases, and 8 bases had no gene match. The germline V gene has CDR1 SGHNT and CDR2 YENEEA. As DNA, the CDR3 is TGTGCCAGCAGCCTAGCGGGGGGCACCGGGTATACGCAGTATTTT. This codes for CASSLAGGTGYTQYF.

The rearrangement links TRBV19 to TRBJ2-7; D is unclear. This CDR3 has 15 residues. Trimming left V 3 bases short and J 2 bases short, with 14 bases between. Germline V gives CDR1 LNHDA, CDR2 SQIVND (reference sequence). DNA of the CDR3: TGTGCCAGTAGTATTATGGCCGCCAGGACCTACGAGCAGTACTTC. Amino acid sequence: CASSIMAARTYEQYF.